This is a list of T cell receptor beta chains from one sample in a study of T-cell memory formation after mild COVID-19. TCRdb analysed the 5' RACE reads with MiXCR anew, one entry per CDR3 protein. The data contain about 470,000 distinct CDR3 sequences, roughly 20% of them singletons. Sequencing was performed on PBMCs or a T cell subset sorted from them (not recorded which). These receptors were obtained from an adult woman who had mild COVID-19 (a few samples of this study predate the infection). Cell type and time point are not known. CDR3s include the opening cysteine and the closing phenylalanine or tryptophan. The D gene is left open where the match is weak. Size is omitted from some rows. Given values are once, few, many or a class for expanded clones.

V: TRBV29-1; size: few; D: NA; J: TRBJ2-1; CDR3: CSSMPGFSSYNEQFF; DNA: TGCAGCTCTATGCCGGGCTTTAGCTCCTACAATGAGCAGTTCTTC
V: TRBV6-2/TRBV6-3; size: few; D: NA; J: TRBJ2-7; CDR3: CASSYRDVYYEQYF; DNA: TGTGCCAGCAGTTACAGGGACGTTTACTACGAGCAGTACTTC
V: TRBV10-3; size: few; D: NA; J: TRBJ2-3; CDR3: CAISPLTSHYTDTQYF; DNA: TGTGCCATCAGTCCCCTGACTAGTCACTACACAGATACGCAGTATTTT
V: TRBV4-3; size: few; D: NA; J: TRBJ1-1; CDR3: CASSPTGAETEAFF; DNA: TGCGCCAGCAGCCCGACCGGGGCGGAGACTGAAGCTTTCTTT
V: TRBV4-1; size: NA; D: TRBD1; J: TRBJ2-7; CDR3: CASSQSDRVYEQYF; DNA: TGCGCCAGCAGCCAATCGGACAGGGTCTACGAGCAGTACTTC
V: TRBV7-2; size: NA; D: NA; J: TRBJ1-4; CDR3: CASSALRGSEKLFF; DNA: TGTGCCAGCAGCGCCCTTAGGGGAAGTGAAAAACTGTTTTTT
V: TRBV6-5; size: NA; D: NA; J: TRBJ2-6; CDR3: CASSYSLAGANVLTF; DNA: TGTGCCAGCAGTTATTCCCTAGCTGGGGCCAACGTCCTGACTTTC
V: TRBV24-1; size: many; D: TRBD2; J: TRBJ2-7; CDR3: CATSDSGLAGENEQYF; DNA: TGTGCCACCAGTGATTCCGGACTAGCGGGAGAGAACGAGCAGTACTTC
V: TRBV7-2; size: few; D: NA; J: TRBJ1-1; CDR3: CASSLDPGRNTEAFF; DNA: TGTGCCAGCAGCTTAGACCCGGGGAGGAACACTGAAGCTTTCTTT
V: TRBV7-9; size: few; D: TRBD1; J: TRBJ1-1; CDR3: CASSLAYGTGDSRLTEAFF; DNA: TGTGCCAGCAGCTTAGCCTACGGGACAGGGGACTCCCGGCTCACTGAAGCTTTCTTT
V: TRBV18; size: few; D: TRBD1; J: TRBJ1-5; CDR3: CASSPNSLGQARGQPQHF; DNA: TGTGCCAGCTCACCTAATTCCCTGGGACAGGCCCGAGGTCAGCCCCAGCATTTT
V: TRBV4-2; size: NA; D: TRBD2; J: TRBJ2-1; CDR3: CASSQVLAGGYEQFF; DNA: TGTGCCAGCAGCCAAGTACTAGCGGGGGGCTATGAGCAGTTCTTC
V: TRBV2; size: once; D: NA; J: TRBJ1-1; CDR3: CASSGRTATNTEAFF; DNA: TGTGCCAGCAGTGGGCGGACAGCTACCAACACTGAAGCTTTCTTT
V: TRBV12-3/TRBV12-4; size: few; D: TRBD2; J: TRBJ2-6; CDR3: CASTLFGRGAGANVLTF; DNA: TGTGCCAGCACCCTATTCGGGCGGGGGGCTGGGGCCAACGTCCTGACTTTC
V: TRBV7-2; size: few; D: NA; J: TRBJ1-1; CDR3: CASSLDGGQEAFF; DNA: TGTGCCAGCAGCTTGGATGGGGGCCAAGAGGCTTTCTTT
V: TRBV3-1; size: few; D: NA; J: TRBJ2-3; CDR3: CASSQVGYKDTQYF; DNA: TGTGCCAGCAGCCAAGTCGGGTACAAAGATACGCAGTATTTT
V: TRBV7-6; size: NA; D: NA; J: TRBJ2-7; CDR3: CASSLGTGGATSYEQYF; DNA: TGTGCCAGCAGCTTGGGTACAGGGGGGGCAACCTCCTACGAGCAGTACTTC
V: TRBV12-3/TRBV12-4; size: NA; D: NA; J: TRBJ2-1; CDR3: CASSLNRDDEQFF; DNA: TGTGCCAGCAGTTTAAACAGGGATGATGAGCAGTTCTTC
V: TRBV5-1; size: NA; D: TRBD1; J: TRBJ1-1; CDR3: CASNRDRGTEAFF; DNA: TGCGCCAGCAACCGGGACAGGGGAACTGAAGCTTTCTTT
V: TRBV7-3; size: few; D: TRBD2; J: TRBJ2-4; CDR3: CASSFGSGGAGSIQYF; DNA: TGTGCCAGCAGCTTTGGTAGCGGGGGGGCCGGTAGCATTCAGTACTTC
V: TRBV20-1; size: few; D: NA; J: TRBJ2-1; CDR3: CSAAETASYVNEQFF; DNA: TGCAGTGCCGCTGAGACTGCCTCGTATGTCAATGAGCAGTTCTTC
V: TRBV4-3; size: NA; D: TRBD2; J: TRBJ2-3; CDR3: CASSQDLRLAGGPSTDTQYF; DNA: TGCGCCAGCAGCCAAGATCTCCGGCTAGCGGGAGGTCCTAGCACAGATACGCAGTATTTT
V: TRBV24-1; size: NA; D: TRBD2; J: TRBJ2-1; CDR3: CATGGTSWGSYNEQFF; DNA: TGTGCCACGGGAGGGACTAGCTGGGGATCCTACAATGAGCAGTTCTTC
V: TRBV20-1; size: NA; D: NA; J: TRBJ2-7; CDR3: CSARNGPYEQYF; DNA: TGCAGTGCTAGAAACGGGCCCTACGAGCAGTACTTC
V: TRBV7-6; size: many; D: NA; J: TRBJ2-2; CDR3: CASSPSLLNTGELFF; DNA: TGTGCCAGCAGCCCTTCACTCCTGAACACCGGGGAGCTGTTTTTT
V: TRBV5-1; size: NA; D: NA; J: TRBJ1-1; CDR3: CASRSRTSVTEAFF; DNA: TGCGCCAGCAGGAGCCGGACTTCGGTCACTGAAGCTTTCTTT
V: TRBV6-2/TRBV6-3; size: NA; D: TRBD2; J: TRBJ2-1; CDR3: CASSKASGRALSEQFF; DNA: TGTGCCAGCAGTAAGGCAAGCGGGAGGGCCCTCAGTGAGCAGTTCTTC
V: TRBV7-2; size: NA; D: NA; J: TRBJ2-2; CDR3: CASSSGVGELFF; DNA: TGTGCCAGCAGCTCGGGTGTCGGGGAGCTGTTTTTT